This is a list of T cell receptor beta chains from one sample in a study of read filtering for tumor transcriptome and immune sequencing. TCRdb passed the reads through MiXCR, listing each CDR3 protein once. The table shows roughly 69,000 distinct CDR3 sequences, with around 13% occurring only once. Sequenced input: a population of CD138-negative cells sorted from bone marrow. These receptor sequences come from a donor older than 35 with multiple myeloma. Each CDR3 is given without its conserved first and last residue. Clone size appears in some rows only: once, few, many, or a class for an expanded clone.

v_gene	abundance	j_gene	CDR3aa
TRBV25-1	many	TRBJ2-5	ASSWGKGETQY
TRBV6-1	few	TRBJ2-7	ASTDSNEQY
TRBV7-6	few	TRBJ2-5	ASSLAQPVETQY
TRBV10-3	many	TRBJ1-5	AISDRNQPQH
TRBV20-1	few	TRBJ2-1	SARDPNNEQF
TRBV6-2/TRBV6-3	many	TRBJ2-1	ASSYSSNEQF
TRBV29-1	many	TRBJ2-1	SVVGLRETWRNEQF
TRBV12-3/TRBV12-4	NA	TRBJ1-3	ASSNARDSQGAGNTIY
TRBV14	many	TRBJ2-1	ASSQVDFFVAAGHEQF
TRBV20-1	once	TRBJ2-7	SARRGGLAGVEQY
TRBV9	many	TRBJ2-3	ASSDPQGHGGGGDTQY
TRBV10-2	NA	TRBJ2-4	ASTTSGAKNIQY
TRBV7-9	many	TRBJ2-7	AIGYEQY
TRBV7-2	many	TRBJ2-5	ASSLTSGERETQY
TRBV29-1	many	TRBJ2-3	SVEGTGHAEGSPDTQY
TRBV12-3/TRBV12-4	many	TRBJ2-5	ASSLARVGRYFEETQY
TRBV25-1	few	TRBJ2-5	ASGWAVQETQY
TRBV27	many	TRBJ2-7	ASSLRGPTYEQY
TRBV12-5	many	TRBJ2-1	ASGQGGTGGRSYNEQF
TRBV5-1	many	TRBJ2-7	ASSLTGRGEQY
TRBV30	NA	TRBJ1-2	AWSVDTVPNYGYT
TRBV7-9	many	TRBJ2-1	ASSLTKRRTSGEYNEQF
TRBV5-1	few	TRBJ2-2	ASSPPLASSGELF
TRBV5-1	many	TRBJ1-1	ASSGGKAEAF
TRBV24-1	many	TRBJ2-2	ATSDPGQTNTGELF
TRBV6-2/TRBV6-3	many	TRBJ2-7	ASSYRGTAYEQY
TRBV6-5	many	TRBJ2-2	ASRTGSGGNTGELF
TRBV30	many	TRBJ1-1	AWSVWRQGNTEAF
TRBV7-9	few	TRBJ1-2	ASSFQGRTEQNGYT
TRBV14	few	TRBJ2-5	ASSQGVREDETQY
TRBV29-1	NA	TRBJ2-2	SAKGQLANTGELF
TRBV7-8	many	TRBJ1-3	ASSLNRQGAGNTIY
TRBV12-3/TRBV12-4	NA	TRBJ1-1	ASSFPPSGAVNTEAF
TRBV29-1	NA	TRBJ1-1	SVGSGISTEAF
TRBV7-2	many	TRBJ2-7	ASSSTWDFPYEQY
TRBV29-1	NA	TRBJ2-1	SVEGLAESYNEQF
TRBV29-1	many	TRBJ2-5	SVVPPQTYQETQY
TRBV28	many	TRBJ1-5	ASSPALGNQPQH
TRBV30	many	TRBJ1-2	AWSVRLGGDYGYT
TRBV19	NA	TRBJ2-7	ASSPVWAVEQY
TRBV7-6	many	TRBJ2-1	ASSFSNTEQF